One sample yielded the 13 T cell receptor beta chains listed below, sequenced in a study of shared clonotypes between healthy human individuals. Sequencing was performed with immunoSEQ multiplex PCR; in TCRdb, only in-frame clones are kept and a portion is missing. The sample carries some 2,100,000 clones, just over 90% recorded once. The naive CD8 subset, CD45RO-negative cells positively selected for CCR7, excluded terminally differentiated effector memory CD45RA+ cells. The material sequenced was naive CD8+ T cells from PBMCs. The receptors shown here come from a man aged 18 to 35 in good health. Some clones in this sample may be carry-over from other donors' samples.

The chain combines TRBV14 with TRBJ1-2, with no clear D. CDR1 SGHDN and CDR2 FVKESK come from the germline V gene. CDR3 length equals 13 residues. Trimming cost V 4 bases and J 7 bases, with 13 bases left between them. CDR3 sequence reads: CASSPGLAAGYTF. CDR3 DNA sequence: TGTGCCAGCAGCCCGGGTCTCGCGGCTGGCTACACCTTC.

The chain couples TRBV2 to TRBJ1-1; no reliable D call. The CDR3 has 15 amino acids. Germline assignment: CDR1 SNHLY and CDR2 FYNNEI. Trimming cost V 2 bases and J 4 bases, with 14 bases left between them. This CDR3 reads CASSEFPGSITEAFF. For the CDR3, the DNA is TGTGCCAGCAGTGAATTTCCGGGCTCTATCACTGAAGCTTTCTTT.

J is TRBJ1-5 and V is TRBV4-1; D gene unclear. The CDR3 sequence is 15 residues long. V lost 4 bases to trimming and J lost 6 bases, with 16 bases between them. The V gene's germline CDR1 is MGHRA and CDR2 YSYEKL. The DNA for the CDR3 is TGCGCCAGCAGCCCGAGGAAGGCTTGGGGTCAGCCCCAGCATTTT. This sequence encodes CASSPRKAWGQPQHF.

The chain carries TRBV9 and TRBJ1-2; D might be TRBD1 (6 bases). The ends were cut back, 0 bases at V and 3 bases at J, with 9 bases in the middle. CDR1 is SGDLS and CDR2 is YYNGEE in the germline V gene. CDR3 length: 14 residues. CDR3 protein: CASSVAGEHYGYTF. Here the CDR3 DNA reads TGTGCCAGCAGCGTAGCAGGGGAGCACTATGGCTACACCTTC.

The rearrangement joins TRBV7-6 to TRBJ2-7; D possibly corresponds to TRBD1 (5 bases). This CDR3 region has 12 residues. Germline assignment: CDR1 SGHVS and CDR2 FNYEAQ. The V gene lost 3 bases and the J gene lost 6 bases, with 9 bases spanning the gap. The CDR3 DNA sequence: TGTGCCAGCAGCTTTTGGGGCGGCGAGCAGTACTTC. As protein: CASSFWGGEQYF.

V gene TRBV5-4 combines with J gene TRBJ1-2; 10 nucleotides align to TRBD1. The length of the CDR3 is 15 residues. Trimming cost V 3 bases and J 4 bases; bases outside gene matches: 6. CDR1 and CDR2 from the germline V gene are SGHNT and YYREEE (reference sequence). The CDR3 DNA follows: TGTGCCAGCAGCTCCGACAGGGGGCCCGGCTATGGCTACACCTTC. Translation: CASSSDRGPGYGYTF.

Concerning this clone itself: Additional DNA sequences in this sample encode the identical CDR3. The chain joins TRBV6-5 to TRBJ2-2, with TRBD1 as a possible D gene (6 bases). V lost 6 bases and J 5 bases, leaving 7 bases between the germline ends. Germline loops: CDR1 MNHEY, CDR2 SVGAGI. CDR3 length equals 12 residues. This chain's CDR3 is CASRQGTGELFF. The CDR3 DNA reads as TGTGCCAGCAGGCAGGGGACCGGGGAGCTGTTTTTT.

This clone appeared a single time. CDR3 DNA sequence: TGCGCCAGCAGCCAAGCCTTTGGGGGGCGCGCCGTCGAGCAGTACTTC. Protein product: CASSQAFGGRAVEQYF. V and J are TRBV4-1 and TRBJ2-7; D tentatively reads TRBD1 or TRBD2 (6 bases each). Trimming stripped 1 base from V and 6 bases from J, with 19 bases between. The length of the CDR3 is 16 residues. Germline CDR1 and CDR2: MGHRA and YSYEKL.

This clone was recorded only once. V and J are TRBV5-4 and TRBJ2-1; 8 bases map to TRBD2. The CDR3 contains 16 residues. The ends lost 1 base at V and 0 bases at J; junction bases unmatched: 3. The V gene's germline CDR1 is SGHNT and CDR2 YYREEE (reference sequence). This CDR3 reads CASSLRREVSYNEQFF. In nucleotides, the CDR3 is TGTGCCAGCAGCTTGAGGCGGGAGGTCTCCTACAATGAGCAGTTCTTC.

This clone was observed a handful of times. V is TRBV7-9 and J is TRBJ2-7; D call uncertain. The germline gives CDR1 SEHNR, CDR2 FQNEAQ (reference sequence). Trimming removed 8 bases at V and 4 bases at J, with 9 bases between. The CDR3 consists of 11 residues. The CDR3 is CASGLTYEQYF. The CDR3, as DNA: TGTGCCAGCGGATTAACGTACGAGCAGTACTTC.

This chain links TRBV6-1 with TRBJ2-3; 9 bases match TRBD2. This CDR3 contains 15 residues. Losses at the gene ends were 7 bases for V and 10 bases for J; bases not matched to a gene: 15. The germline gives CDR1 MNHNS, CDR2 SASEGT. The CDR3 loop is CASTPGIAGAPPQYF. CDR3 sequence (DNA): TGTGCCAGCACCCCCGGGATAGCGGGAGCCCCCCCGCAGTATTTT.

The rearrangement links TRBV6-6 to TRBJ1-4; D ambiguous. V gave up 5 bases and J gave up 14 bases, with 15 bases separating them. This CDR3 region has 12 residues. CDR1 is MNHNY, CDR2 SVGAGI, per germline (reference sequence). The CDR3 spells CASSTSGGVLFF. CDR3 coding DNA: TGTGCCAGCAGTACGTCTGGTGGAGTGCTGTTTTTT.

V gene TRBV13 combines with J gene TRBJ2-3; D possibly corresponds to TRBD2 (6 bases). The CDR3 covers 16 residues. Trimming took 0 bases from V and 5 from J, leaving 15 bases between them. Germline assignment: CDR1 PRHDT and CDR2 FYEKMQ (reference sequence). In DNA, the CDR3 is TGTGCCAGCAGCTTAGGGGGACCCGGGCGGGGAGATACGCAGTATTTT. This translates into CASSLGGPGRGDTQYF.